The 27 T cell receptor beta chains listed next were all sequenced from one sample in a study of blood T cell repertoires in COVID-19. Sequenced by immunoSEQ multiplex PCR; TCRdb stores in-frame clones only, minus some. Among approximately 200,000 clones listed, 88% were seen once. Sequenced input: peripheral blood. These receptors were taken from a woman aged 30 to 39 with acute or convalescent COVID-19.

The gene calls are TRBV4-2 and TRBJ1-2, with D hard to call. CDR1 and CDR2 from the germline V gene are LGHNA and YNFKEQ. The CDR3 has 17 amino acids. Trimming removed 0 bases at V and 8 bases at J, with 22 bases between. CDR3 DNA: TGTGCCAGCAGCCAAGAGTTCCCCCCTCTCTTTCAGATGGGCTACACCTTC. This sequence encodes CASSQEFPPLFQMGYTF.

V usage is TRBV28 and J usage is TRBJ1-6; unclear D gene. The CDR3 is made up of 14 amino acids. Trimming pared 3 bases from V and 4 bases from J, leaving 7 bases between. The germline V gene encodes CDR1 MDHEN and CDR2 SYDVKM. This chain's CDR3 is CASSFYDYNSPLHF. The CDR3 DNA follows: TGTGCCAGCAGTTTCTATGATTATAATTCACCCCTCCACTTT.

CDR3 residues: CASSQAGTRSDEQYF. DNA for the CDR3: TGTGCCAGCAGCCAAGCCGGGACTAGGAGTGACGAGCAGTACTTC. The chain is built from TRBV3-1 (or the pseudogene TRBV3-2) and TRBJ2-7; 8 nucleotides match TRBD2. Germline assignment: CDR1 LGHDT and CDR2 YNNKEL (reference sequence). The CDR3 runs 15 residues. The ends lost 1 base at V and 5 bases at J; junction bases unmatched: 7.

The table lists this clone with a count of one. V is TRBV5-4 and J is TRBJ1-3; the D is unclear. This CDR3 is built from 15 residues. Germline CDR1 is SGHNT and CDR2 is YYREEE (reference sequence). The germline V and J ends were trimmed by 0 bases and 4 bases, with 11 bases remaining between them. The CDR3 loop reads CASSLDLGSGNTIYF. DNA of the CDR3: TGTGCCAGCAGCTTGGATCTAGGTTCAGGAAACACCATATATTTT.

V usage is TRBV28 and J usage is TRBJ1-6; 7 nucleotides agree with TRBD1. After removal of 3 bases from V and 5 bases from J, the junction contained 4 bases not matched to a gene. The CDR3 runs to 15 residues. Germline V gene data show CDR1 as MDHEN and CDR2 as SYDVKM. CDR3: CASSFPGTDNSPLHF. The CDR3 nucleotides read TGTGCCAGCAGTTTTCCCGGGACAGATAATTCACCCCTCCACTTT.

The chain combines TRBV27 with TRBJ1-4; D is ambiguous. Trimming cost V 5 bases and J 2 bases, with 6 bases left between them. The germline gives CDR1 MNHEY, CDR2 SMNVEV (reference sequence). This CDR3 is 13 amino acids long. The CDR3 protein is CASSRRTNEKLFF. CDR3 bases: TGTGCCAGCAGTCGCCGGACTAATGAAAAACTGTTTTTT.

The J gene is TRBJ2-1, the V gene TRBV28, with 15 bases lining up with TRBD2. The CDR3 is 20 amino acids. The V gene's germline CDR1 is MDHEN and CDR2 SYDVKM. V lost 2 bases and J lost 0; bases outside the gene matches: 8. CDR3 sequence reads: CASSLLGTSGGQTSYNEQFF. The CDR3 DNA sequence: TGTGCCAGCAGTTTACTAGGGACTAGCGGGGGGCAAACCTCCTACAATGAGCAGTTCTTC. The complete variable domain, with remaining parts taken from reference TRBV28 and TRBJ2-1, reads DVKVTQSSRYLVKRTGEKVFLECVQDMDHENMFWYRQDPGLGLRLIYFSYDVKMKEKGDIPEGYSVSREKKERFSLILESASTNQTSMYLCASSLLGTSGGQTSYNEQFFGPGTRLTVL.

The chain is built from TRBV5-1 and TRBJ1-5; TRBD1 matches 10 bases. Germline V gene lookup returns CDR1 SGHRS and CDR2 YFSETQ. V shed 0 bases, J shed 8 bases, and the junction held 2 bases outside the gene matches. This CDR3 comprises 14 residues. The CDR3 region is CASSLGGQGKPQHF. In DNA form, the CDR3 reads TGCGCCAGCAGCTTGGGGGGACAGGGGAAGCCCCAGCATTTT.

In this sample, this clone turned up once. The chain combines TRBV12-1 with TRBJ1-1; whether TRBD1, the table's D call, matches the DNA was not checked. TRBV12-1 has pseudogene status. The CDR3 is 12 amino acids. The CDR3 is CASSSLDTYAFF. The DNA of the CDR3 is TGTGCCAGCAGCTCCCTCGACACCTACGCTTTCTTT.

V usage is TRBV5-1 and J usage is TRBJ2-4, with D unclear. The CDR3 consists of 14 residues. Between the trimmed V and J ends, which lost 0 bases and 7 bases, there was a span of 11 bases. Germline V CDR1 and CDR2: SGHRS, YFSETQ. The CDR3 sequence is CASSLGDGKNIQYF. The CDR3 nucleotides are TGCGCCAGCAGCTTGGGCGATGGTAAGAACATTCAGTACTTC.

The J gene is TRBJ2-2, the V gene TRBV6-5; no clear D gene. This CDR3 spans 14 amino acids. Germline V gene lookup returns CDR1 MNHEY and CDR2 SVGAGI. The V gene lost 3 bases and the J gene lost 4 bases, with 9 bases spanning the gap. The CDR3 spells CASSYSSPTGELFF. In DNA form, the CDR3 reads TGTGCCAGCAGTTATTCCTCCCCCACCGGGGAGCTGTTTTTT.

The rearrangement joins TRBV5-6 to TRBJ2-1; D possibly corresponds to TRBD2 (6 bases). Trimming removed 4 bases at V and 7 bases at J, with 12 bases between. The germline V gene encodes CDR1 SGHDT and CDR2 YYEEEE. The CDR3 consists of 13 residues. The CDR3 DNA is TGTGCCAGCAGCACGGGAGTTCCGAATGAGCAGTTCTTC. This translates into CASSTGVPNEQFF.

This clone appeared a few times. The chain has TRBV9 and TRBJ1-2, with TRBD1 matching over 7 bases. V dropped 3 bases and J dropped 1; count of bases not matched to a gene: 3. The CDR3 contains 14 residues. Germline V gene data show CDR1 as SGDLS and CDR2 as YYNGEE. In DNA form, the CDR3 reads TGTGCCAGCAGCGCCAGGGGGGTTAACTATGGCTACACCTTC. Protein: CASSARGVNYGYTF.

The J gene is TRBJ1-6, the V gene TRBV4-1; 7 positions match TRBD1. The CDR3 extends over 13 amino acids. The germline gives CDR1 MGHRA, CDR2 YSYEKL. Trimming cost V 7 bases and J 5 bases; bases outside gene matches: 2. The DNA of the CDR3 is TGCGCCAGCAATGGACAGGATAATTCACCCCTCCACTTT. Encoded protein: CASNGQDNSPLHF.

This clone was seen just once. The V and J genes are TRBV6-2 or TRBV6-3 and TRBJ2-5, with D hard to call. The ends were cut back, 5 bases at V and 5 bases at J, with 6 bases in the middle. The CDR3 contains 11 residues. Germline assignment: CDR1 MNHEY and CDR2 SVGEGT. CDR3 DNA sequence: TGTGCCAGCAGTCCGCGGGAGACCCAGTACTTC. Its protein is CASSPRETQYF.

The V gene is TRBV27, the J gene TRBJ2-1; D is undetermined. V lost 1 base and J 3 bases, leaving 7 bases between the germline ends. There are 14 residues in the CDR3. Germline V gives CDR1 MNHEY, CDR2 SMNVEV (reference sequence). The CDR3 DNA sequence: TGTGCCAGCAGTTTATTACAGAACTACAATGAGCAGTTCTTC. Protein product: CASSLLQNYNEQFF.

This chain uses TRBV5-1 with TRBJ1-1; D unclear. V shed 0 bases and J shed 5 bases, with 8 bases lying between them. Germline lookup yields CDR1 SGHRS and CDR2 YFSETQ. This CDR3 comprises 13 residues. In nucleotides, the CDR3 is TGCGCCAGCAGCTTGGTTCGGAGTACTGAAGCTTTCTTT. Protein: CASSLVRSTEAFF.

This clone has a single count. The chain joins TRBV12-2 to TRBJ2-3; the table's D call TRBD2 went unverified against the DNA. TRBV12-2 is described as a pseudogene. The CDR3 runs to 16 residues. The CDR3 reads CASRLEEVTSTDTQYF. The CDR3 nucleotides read TGTGCAAGTCGCTTAGAAGAGGTCACTAGCACAGATACGCAGTATTTT.

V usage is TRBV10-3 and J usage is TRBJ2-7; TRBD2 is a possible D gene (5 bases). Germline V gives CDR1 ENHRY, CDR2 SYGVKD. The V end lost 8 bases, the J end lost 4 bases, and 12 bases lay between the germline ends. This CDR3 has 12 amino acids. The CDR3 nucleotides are TGTGCCATCGCCGGGGTAGGATACGAGCAGTACTTC. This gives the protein CAIAGVGYEQYF.

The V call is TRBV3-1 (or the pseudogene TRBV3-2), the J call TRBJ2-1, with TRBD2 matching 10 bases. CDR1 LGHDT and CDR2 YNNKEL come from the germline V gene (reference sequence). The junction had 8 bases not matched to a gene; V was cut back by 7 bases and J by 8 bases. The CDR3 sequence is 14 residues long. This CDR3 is CASMKAGGQDEQFF. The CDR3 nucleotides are TGTGCCAGCATGAAAGCGGGAGGGCAAGATGAGCAGTTCTTC.

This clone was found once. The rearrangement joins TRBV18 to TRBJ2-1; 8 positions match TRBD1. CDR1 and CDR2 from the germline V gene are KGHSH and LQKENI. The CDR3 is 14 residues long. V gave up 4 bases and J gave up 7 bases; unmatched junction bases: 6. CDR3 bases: TGTGCCAGCTCACAGGACAGGGTGAAGAATGAGCAGTTCTTC. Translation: CASSQDRVKNEQFF.

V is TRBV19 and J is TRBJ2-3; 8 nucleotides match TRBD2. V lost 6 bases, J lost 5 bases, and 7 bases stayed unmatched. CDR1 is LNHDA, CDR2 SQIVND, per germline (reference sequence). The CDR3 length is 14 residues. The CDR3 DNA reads TGTGCCAGTAGGAGGGGACTAGAAATAGATACGCAGTATTTT. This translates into CASRRGLEIDTQYF.

CDR3 residues: CAIAPAVEVTQYF. The CDR3 DNA follows: TGTGCCATCGCGCCGGCAGTGGAGGTGACCCAGTACTTC. The chain carries TRBV10-3 and TRBJ2-5, with D possibly being TRBD2 (5 bases). Trimming stripped 8 bases from V and 7 bases from J, with 17 bases between. The CDR3 has 13 amino acids. Germline loops: CDR1 ENHRY, CDR2 SYGVKD.

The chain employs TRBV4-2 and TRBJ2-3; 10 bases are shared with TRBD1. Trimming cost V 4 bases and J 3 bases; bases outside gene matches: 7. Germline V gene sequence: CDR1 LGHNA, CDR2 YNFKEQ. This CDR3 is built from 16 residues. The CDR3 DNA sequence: TGTGCCAGCAGCCTGCCAGCGGGACAGGGGACAGATACGCAGTATTTT. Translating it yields CASSLPAGQGTDTQYF.

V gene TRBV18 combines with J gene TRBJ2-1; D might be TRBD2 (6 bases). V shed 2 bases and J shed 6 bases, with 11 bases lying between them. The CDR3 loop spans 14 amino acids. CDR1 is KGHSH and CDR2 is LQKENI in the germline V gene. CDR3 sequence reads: CASSPSRDLNEQFF. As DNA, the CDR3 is TGTGCCAGCTCACCATCGCGGGACCTCAATGAGCAGTTCTTC.

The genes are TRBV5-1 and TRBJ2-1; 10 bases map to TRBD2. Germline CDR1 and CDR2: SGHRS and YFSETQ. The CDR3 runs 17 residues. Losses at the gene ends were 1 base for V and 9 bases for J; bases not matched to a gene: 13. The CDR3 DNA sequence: TGCGCCAGCAGCTTGACCCCAGGAGGGACTAGCGTCAGTGAGCAGTTCTTC. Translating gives CASSLTPGGTSVSEQFF.

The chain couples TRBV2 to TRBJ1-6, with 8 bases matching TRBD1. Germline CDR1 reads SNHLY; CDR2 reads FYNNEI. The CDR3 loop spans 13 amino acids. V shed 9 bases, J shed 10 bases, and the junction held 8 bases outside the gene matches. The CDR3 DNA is TGTGCCAGGGGGGGACAGGCGGGATCACCCCTCCACTTT. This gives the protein CARGGQAGSPLHF.